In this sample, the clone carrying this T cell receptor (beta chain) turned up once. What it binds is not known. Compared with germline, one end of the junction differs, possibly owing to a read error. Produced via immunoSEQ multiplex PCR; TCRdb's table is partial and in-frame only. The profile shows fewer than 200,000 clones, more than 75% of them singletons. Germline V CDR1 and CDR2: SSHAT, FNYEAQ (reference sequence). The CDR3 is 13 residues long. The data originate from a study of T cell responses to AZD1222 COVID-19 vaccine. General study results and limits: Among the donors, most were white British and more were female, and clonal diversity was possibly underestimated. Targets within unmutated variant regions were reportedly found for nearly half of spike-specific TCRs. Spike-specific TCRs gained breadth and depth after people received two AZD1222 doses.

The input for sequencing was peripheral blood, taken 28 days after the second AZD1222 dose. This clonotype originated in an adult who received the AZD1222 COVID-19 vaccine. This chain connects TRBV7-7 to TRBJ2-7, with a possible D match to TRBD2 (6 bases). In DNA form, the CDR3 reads TGTGCTAGCAGTTCCCCCGGGAGCGGCGAGCAGTACTTC. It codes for CASSSPGSGEQYF.